This T cell receptor (beta chain) appears in the sequencing data of a study of blood T cell repertoires in COVID-19. Overall study context: There were acute and convalescent COVID-19 samples, and they came from the United States, Italy and Spain.

The CDR3 is 16 residues long. The V gene end was trimmed by 3 bases and the J gene end by 4 bases; junction bases not matched to a gene: 8. CDR1 SGHRS and CDR2 YFSETQ come from the germline V gene. Participant ages covered roughly 18 to 89 years across 20 to 25 US areas. Cohorts were determined from participant-reported clinical history. Donors of Cohort 3 who recovered were those that had two negative PCRs, clearance, or symptom resolution. Assay: immunoSEQ multiplex PCR; the TCRdb copy retains only in-frame clones and omits some. The sample records around 450,000 clones, 87% being singletons. The chain employs TRBV5-1 and TRBJ2-1, with TRBD1 matching 9 bases. This clonotype was obtained from a woman in her late teens or twenties who had recovered from COVID-19. The sequenced material came from PBMCs or T cells enriched from blood (not recorded which). Written as DNA, the CDR3 is TGCGCCAGCAGCTCACTCCCCGGACAGGGGTACAATGAGCAGTTCTTC. Its protein product is CASSSLPGQGYNEQFF.